This section outlines one T cell receptor (beta chain) sequence together with its context. Its antigen has not been determined. No base quality information exists; no much larger clone differs at one position. This sample is drawn from a study of cytomegalovirus exposure and HLA in healthy donors (dated by TCRdb to about 2017). As for the study more broadly: An earlier analysis of about 530 of the donors reported 276 Gb of sequence data and around 120 million unique TCR beta sequences obtained from 180 million or so T cells. Approximately 310 gigabases of sequencing data and approximately 80 million unique TCR sequences were included in an early release covering roughly 600 HLA-typed donors. Of the 398 genotyped donors, 81% were placed in the genetic ancestry cluster associated with self-reported Caucasian donors. The study aimed to test whether cataloging public T cell receptors could reveal signatures of past pathogen exposure. The study used immunosequencing to profile the T cell repertoires of under 700 subjects and linked those repertoires to cytomegalovirus serostatus. A separate validation cohort of approximately 120 different subjects was used in addition to the approximately 640-subject first cohort. To predict cytomegalovirus infection status, the study combined high-throughput TCR immunosequencing, statistical association of individual TCRs with disease status, and machine learning. A later analysis re-analyzed previously published TCR beta repertoires from 500 to 700 donors and added high-resolution HLA genotyping to study TCR occurrence patterns. Rather than drawing on any new phenotypic data, the later analysis identified candidate immune exposures from TCR beta sequences and the way those sequences occurred across donors. An earlier analysis of some 600 of the donors applied high-throughput TCR beta sequencing to assess whether each TCR beta V gene segment acted as functional or pseudogenic. Donor age, sex, ethnicity and CMV serostatus were collected together with the repertoire data. A later genetic analysis used genome-wide SNP genotypes for about three fifths of the 666 donors, treating that subset as a discovery cohort. Every discovery cohort repertoire had been produced on one sequencing platform. HLA typing covered class I and class II loci at four-digit resolution. Typing coverage differed by locus: A, B, C, DRB1 and DQB1 were typed in about 620-640 donors, DQA1 in 500 to 550, DPA1 in 600 to 610, and DPB1 in around 490. Because of strong linkage in the cohort, 5 or 6 DR-DQ haplotypes were treated as single units for association and clustering. Among 398 genotyped donors of the cohort, an average of about 240,000 unique TCR beta nucleotide sequences were sequenced per donor, approximately 20% of them non-productive. Points the paper makes about the study in general: A later analysis found that HLA-associated TCR beta chains were more clonally expanded and had lower generation probabilities than equally common non-associated chains. Several of the top co-occurrence clusters appeared to be linked to parvovirus B19, influenza, CMV and Epstein-Barr virus, according to a later analysis. In a later analysis, TCR association rates were found to vary across HLA loci, with the most associated TCRs seen for DRB1 alleles and the fewest for HLA-C alleles. Cytomegalovirus status was reported to be diagnosed by the classifier with high specificity and sensitivity in both the original and validation cohorts. Sequencing depth was assumed to be roughly uniform across donors in the presence/absence analyses, though that assumption may not hold. In this cohort, only TCR beta chains were sequenced, and detectable features were limited by the absence of alpha or paired-chain data. A further reported finding was that TCR beta sequences accurately predicted the HLA-A and HLA-B alleles for most subjects in the first cohort. HLA typing was unavailable for some donors at each locus, so association tests used only the typed subset. In the study, approximately 160 TCR beta chains were listed as associated with cytomegalovirus. According to the authors, the approach could potentially be generalized to other disease states and immunological phenotypes. At a false discovery rate of 0.05, a later analysis linked 15,000 to 20,000 TCR beta sequences to specific HLA alleles. A later genetic analysis reported fewer N-insertions in productive TCRs among donors in an Asian-associated ancestry cluster than the 666-donor mean. Seventeen rarely observed V segments, including chromosome 9 orphons, were excluded from the earlier analysis of several hundred of the donors because counts were too low. Linkage disequilibrium might explain the correlated functional status among segregating V segments, but an unknown experimental factor could not be ruled out. Strong co-occurrence of HLA alleles, especially DR and DQ, made assigning TCR associations to individual alleles difficult. In vitro tests confirmed that a few of the cytomegalovirus-associated TCR beta chains recognize cytomegalovirus antigens. Immune exposure information for the cohort was limited to CMV serostatus. An earlier analysis of around 540 of the donors showed that most TCR beta V segments appeared in productive rearrangements either about 87% or about 30% of the time, which broadly matched IMGT annotations. Some IMGT-functional V segments, including TRBV6-2 and TRBV6-3, could not be distinguished by the 87-base-pair reads and were therefore excluded. A cluster of highly shared sequence variants was judged likely to be a technical artifact of the sequencing pipeline. An association between a missense DCLRE1C variant and V-gene and J-gene trimming of TCR beta chains was found in a later genetic analysis and replicated in an independent cohort. In a later analysis, most CMV-associated TCR beta chains were found to appear HLA-restricted, with HLA associations seemingly driven largely by CMV exposure. Across donors, most TCR sequences were observed very rarely, whereas some public TCRs were present in many individuals.

The receptor library was made with the immunoSEQ multiplex PCR assay. For the multiplex PCR, a mixture combining 60 forward primers for TCR Vbeta segments and 13 reverse primers for TCR Jbeta segments was used. The CDR3 region of rearranged TCR beta genes was amplified from genomic DNA by a multiplex PCR assay. The amplified TCR beta libraries were sequenced on the Illumina HiSeq System as 87-base-pair reads. Concerning the study's data processing: A later analysis counted some 80 million unique TCR beta chains across the 550 to 750 repertoires, and 9.5 million to 11 million of these chains were shared by at least two donors. Raw reads were error-corrected and collapsed into unique sequences with a nearest-neighbor algorithm that merged closely related sequences to remove PCR and sequencing errors. CDR3 sequences were aligned to IMGT reference sequences to assign V, D and J gene segments. For a sequence to be retained, at least a six-nucleotide match to both a V gene segment and a J gene segment was required. Rearrangements were called productive when the CDR3 lacked stop codons and stayed in frame with V and J; all others were non-productive. CDR3 was defined according to IMGT convention as the region running from the second conserved V-encoded cysteine to the conserved J-encoded phenylalanine. The earlier analysis of about 570 of the donors excluded any sequence lacking an unambiguous match to a single V gene segment. An earlier analysis of approximately 590 of the donors called V segments functional above 56.7% productive rearrangements and segregating when the between-donor standard deviation exceeded 5%. A statistical classification framework was built to diagnose cytomegalovirus status from the catalog of TCR beta chain sequences. A later analysis assigned V and J genes by comparing TCR nucleotide sequences with IMGT/GENE-DB human TR gene sequences. In a later analysis, CDR3 sequences and most-parsimonious VDJ recombination scenarios were assigned using the TCRdist pipeline. A later analysis defined each TCR beta chain by its CDR3 amino acid sequence plus V-gene family, and excluded reads lacking a unique V-gene family. A later analysis removed several hundred highly shared, low-generation-probability nucleotide sequences to deal with suspected cross-contamination and a sequencing artifact. In a later analysis, a clonal expansion index was calculated for each public chain from normalized within-repertoire ranks of inferred template counts. A later analysis computed generation probabilities with a VDJ recombination model fitted to out-of-frame rearrangements, and checked the results against IGoR. Hypergeometric tests were used in a later analysis to score TCR-TCR, TCR-HLA and TCR-CMV co-occurrence, with a repertoire-size bias correction applied to the TCR pairs. In a later analysis, false discovery rates were estimated by permuting HLA or CMV assignments 20 times. In a later analysis, co-occurring TCRs were grouped with DBSCAN, and TCRdist sequence similarity was added when clustering was performed within HLA-allele-positive subsets. Repertoires with fewer than 30,000 or more than 120,000 public chains, plus five repertoires with anomalous nucleotide sharing, were excluded from co-occurrence clustering. TCRdb mirrors the immuneACCESS table, restricted to in-frame sequences. Some clones are absent from its copies; in checked studies, under half trace to an unresolved V gene, and the reason for the others is unknown. V and J calls plus clone size are reproduced from that table; the DNA served to infer D and trimming. The sample data list over 100,000 clones, and just under 70% of these were observed just once. Together, the top ten hold 5.4% of the sample.

The cohort consisted of hundreds of healthy bone marrow donors. At the time of sampling, all cohort members were nominally healthy, though unrecorded immune exposures were likely present. The donor was CMV seropositive and was included in the group of 290 or so seropositive cohort members. Every donor gave a peripheral blood sample, and the peripheral blood mononuclear cells from that sample were used for TCR beta sequencing. Genomic DNA was extracted from the blood cell samples with the Qiagen DNeasy Blood Extraction Kit. Taken from the germline V gene, the CDR1 and CDR2 loops are LGHNA and YNFKEQ. Here V drops 2 bases and J drops 4 bases, and the junction holds 10 bases not matched to any gene. CDR3 length: 17 amino acids, cysteine to phenylalanine. Only the CDR3 DNA stays, 51 bases, in frame from base 1.

The TCR comes from a woman in her 70s in good health and CMV-seropositive. The V gene is TRBV4-2 and the J gene is TRBJ2-3, with TRBD2 identical over 9 junction bases. The sequenced sample consisted of PBMCs. In nucleotides, the sequence is TGTGCCAGCAGCCAAACAATTAGCGGGGGTTCCTCAGATACGCAGTATTTT. Its translation reads: CASSQTISGGSSDTQYF.